Listed below are T cell receptor beta chains from one sample, sequenced in a study of blood T cell repertoires in COVID-19. TCRdb keeps only in-frame clones here, not all; method: immunoSEQ multiplex PCR. This sample has around 140,000 clones, with just over 85% found just once. The material sequenced was PBMCs or T cells enriched from blood (not recorded which). These receptors were obtained from a man in his fifties who had recovered from COVID-19. Both conserved end residues are part of each CDR3. D genes are given only for firm matches. The size entry is marked missing in some rows and otherwise reads once, few, many or a size class.

j_call d_call v_call clone_size cdr3_aa cdr3_nt
TRBJ1-4 . TRBV4-3 . CASSQVYGTNEKLFF TGCGCCAGCAGCCAAGTGTACGGTACTAATGAAAAACTGTTTTTT
TRBJ1-1 . TRBV12-2 . CARPSDQGADTEAFF TGTGCGCGCCCCTCCGATCAGGGGGCTGACACTGAAGCTTTCTTT
TRBJ2-1 . TRBV5-1 . CASSLDGRGSVGTYNEQFF TGCGCCAGCAGCTTGGATGGGCGGGGTTCCGTGGGAACCTACAATGAGCAGTTCTTC
TRBJ1-2 TRBD1 TRBV2 . CASSPGTGHGYTF TGTGCCAGCAGTCCGGGGACAGGGCATGGCTACACCTTC
TRBJ1-2 . TRBV28 . CASSWSEDYGYTF TGTGCCAGCAGTTGGTCTGAGGACTATGGCTACACCTTC
TRBJ1-2 . TRBV28 . CASRPTSNYGYTF TGTGCCAGCAGGCCGACATCTAACTATGGCTACACCTTC
TRBJ1-5 . TRBV28 . CASIPGGEEDQPQHF TGTGCCAGCATCCCGGGGGGGGAAGAAGATCAGCCCCAGCATTTT
TRBJ1-2 . TRBV9 . CASSVGRGAVGGYTF TGTGCCAGCAGCGTAGGTAGGGGCGCGGTGGGTGGCTACACCTTC
TRBJ2-4 . TRBV19 once CASSPRTEIQYF TGTGCCAGTAGTCCCCGGACAGAAATTCAGTACTTC
TRBJ1-5 TRBD1 TRBV11-2 once CASSWATGRNQPQHF TGTGCCAGCAGCTGGGCGACAGGGCGCAATCAGCCCCAGCATTTT
TRBJ2-1 . TRBV18 . CASSPPGTRNNEQFF TGTGCCAGCTCACCTCCCGGGACAAGAAACAATGAGCAGTTCTTC
TRBJ2-2 TRBD2 TRBV9 . CASSVVSSGGYTGELFF TGTGCCAGCAGCGTAGTATCTAGCGGGGGTTACACCGGGGAGCTGTTTTTT
TRBJ1-1 TRBD1 TRBV15 . CATSPRTGGKTEAFF TGTGCCACCAGCCCCCGGACAGGGGGGAAAACTGAAGCTTTCTTT
TRBJ2-5 TRBD1 TRBV5-6 . CASFPLRDRVQETQYF TGTGCCAGCTTCCCACTCCGGGACAGGGTCCAAGAGACCCAGTACTTC
TRBJ2-1 . TRBV6-5 . CASSPGSSNYNEQFF TGTGCCAGCAGTCCCGGGAGTAGTAACTACAATGAGCAGTTCTTC
TRBJ2-3 TRBD2 TRBV11-2 . CASSSTSPTDTQYF TGTGCCAGCAGCTCGACTAGCCCCACAGATACGCAGTATTTT
TRBJ2-3 . TRBV18 . CASSQLGQSLSTDTQYF TGTGCCAGCTCACAACTTGGACAAAGCTTAAGCACAGATACGCAGTATTTT
TRBJ2-7 TRBD2 TRBV7-3 . CASSLGTSGTYEQYF TGTGCCAGCAGCTTGGGGACTAGCGGGACCTACGAGCAGTACTTC
TRBJ1-5 . TRBV15 . CATSSPTQYQPQHF TGTGCCACCAGCAGCCCCACACAGTATCAGCCCCAGCATTTT
TRBJ1-6 . TRBV7-2 . CASSFNWRGLHF TGTGCCAGCAGCTTTAATTGGCGCGGCCTCCACTTT
TRBJ1-2 TRBD1 TRBV6-5 . CASRTDRAYRYGYTF TGTGCCAGCAGAACAGACAGGGCTTATCGGTATGGCTACACCTTC
TRBJ2-1 TRBD2 TRBV6-5 . CASSYEKRGFQFF TGTGCCAGCAGTTACGAGAAGCGGGGGTTCCAGTTCTTC
TRBJ1-1 TRBD1 TRBV30 once CAWSVQAGQGWAFF TGTGCCTGGAGTGTACAAGCAGGACAGGGCTGGGCTTTCTTT
TRBJ2-6 TRBD1 TRBV11-2 few CASSFTGARSGANVLTF TGTGCCAGCAGCTTTACAGGGGCGCGCTCTGGGGCCAACGTCCTGACTTTC
TRBJ1-4 . TRBV7-2 . CASSLRSGEKLFF TGTGCCAGCAGCTTACGTTCGGGTGAAAAACTGTTTTTT
TRBJ2-1 . TRBV5-4 . CASSLPGWNEQFF TGTGCCAGCAGCTTGCCAGGGTGGAATGAGCAGTTCTTC